These T cell receptor beta chains were read from a single sample in a study of blood T cell repertoires in COVID-19. The repertoire was sequenced with immunoSEQ multiplex PCR; TCRdb's copy has only in-frame clones and lacks some. Of hundreds of thousands of clones listed, 80% to 90% were seen once; the top ten hold about 1.7%. The source material was PBMCs or T cells enriched from blood (not recorded which). These receptors were collected from a man aged 35-49 years who had recovered from COVID-19. Each CDR3 is given with its conserved first and last residue. The D gene is left open where the match is weak. Clone size is stated in some rows and not others, as once, few, many or a class when expanded.

>.|.|TRBV2|TRBJ2-3
TGTGCCAGCAGTGAAACGTCTAGTTTGGCAGATACGCAGTATTTT
CASSETSSLADTQYF
>.|TRBD2|TRBV5-1|TRBJ2-1
TGCGCCAGCAGCCCCTCACCCGGGGACTACCACAATGAGCAGTTCTTC
CASSPSPGDYHNEQFF
>.|.|TRBV28|TRBJ2-7
TGTGCCAGCAGTGCCCCGGTTCTCTCCTACGAGCAGTACTTC
CASSAPVLSYEQYF
>.|.|TRBV10-3|TRBJ1-1
TGTGCCATCAGTGAGTCGCCCGGGGAGGACACTGAAGCTTTCTTT
CAISESPGEDTEAFF
>few|.|TRBV29-1|TRBJ1-3
TGCAGCGTTTTTACAGGAGGGGTTGACGGAAACACCATATATTTT
CSVFTGGVDGNTIYF
>few|TRBD1|TRBV9|TRBJ1-4
TGTGCCAGCAGCCAGACAGGGGACAATGAAAAACTGTTTTTT
CASSQTGDNEKLFF
>.|.|TRBV2|TRBJ2-5
TGTGCCAGCAGTTCGAGGGAGACCCAGTACTTC
CASSSRETQYF
>.|.|TRBV6-5|TRBJ2-2
TGTGCCAGCAGGACAGGAGCGAGTACCGGGGAGCTGTTTTTT
CASRTGASTGELFF
>.|.|TRBV18|TRBJ1-2
TGTGCCAGCTCACCAACGGACTATGGCTACACCTTC
CASSPTDYGYTF
>.|TRBD2|TRBV5-1|TRBJ2-3
TGCGCCAGCAGCACGGGACTAACGGCTAGCGGGAGGCTGGGTACCCAAGTACCGCAGTATTTT
CASSTGLTASGRLGTQVPQYF
>.|.|TRBV6-2/TRBV6-3|TRBJ1-1
TGTGCCAGCAGTTACGGCGGCTTGAACACTGAAGCTTTCTTT
CASSYGGLNTEAFF
>.|TRBD2|TRBV2|TRBJ2-7
TGTGCCAGCCTTGAGGGTAGCGGGGGTGATTACGAGCAGTACTTC
CASLEGSGGDYEQYF
>.|.|TRBV6-4|TRBJ2-1
TGTGCCAGCAGCTCTAGTCCGAGCTCCTACAATGAGCAGTTCTTC
CASSSSPSSYNEQFF
>.|.|TRBV6-6|TRBJ2-7
TGTGCCAGCAGTGTAAGGACTGCGGGATCCTACGAGCAGTACTTC
CASSVRTAGSYEQYF
>.|.|TRBV19|TRBJ1-1
TGTGCCAGTAGTATGTGGGCGAACACTGAAGCTTTCTTT
CASSMWANTEAFF
>.|.|TRBV3-1/TRBV3-2|TRBJ2-3
TGTGCCAGCAGCCAAGATCGGGCAGATACGCAGTATTTT
CASSQDRADTQYF
>.|.|TRBV27|TRBJ1-1
TGTGCCAGCAGTTTATCTGGCAGGAACACTGAAGCTTTCTTT
CASSLSGRNTEAFF
>.|TRBD1|TRBV6-4|TRBJ1-2
TGTGCCAGCAGTGAGGAGGGACAGGCGCCATATGGCTACACCTTC
CASSEEGQAPYGYTF
>.|.|TRBV18|TRBJ1-1
TGTGCCAGCTCCTTAATACAGGACGCCGAAGCTTTCTTT
CASSLIQDAEAFF
>once|.|TRBV5-6|TRBJ1-2
TGTGCCAGCAGCTTGGGGACAGCGTATGGCTACACCTTC
CASSLGTAYGYTF
>.|.|TRBV7-8|TRBJ2-7
TGTGCCAGCAGCTCCACATACGAGCAGTACTTC
CASSSTYEQYF
>.|.|TRBV9|TRBJ1-1
TGTGCCAGCAGCGTAAATATGAACACTGAAGCTTTCTTT
CASSVNMNTEAFF
>.|.|TRBV5-3|TRBJ1-2
TGTGCCGAGCCGGGACAAGGAAACTATGGCTACACCTTC
CAEPGQGNYGYTF
>.|.|TRBV7-9|TRBJ1-5
TGTGCCAGCAGCTCACCCGACAGTCATAATCAGCCCCAGCATTTT
CASSSPDSHNQPQHF
>.|TRBD1|TRBV28|TRBJ1-5
TGTGCCAGCAGCCAGGGGGCGCGAAGCAATCAGCCCCAGCATTTT
CASSQGARSNQPQHF
>.|.|TRBV6-1|TRBJ2-5
TGTGCCAGCAGTGATTCAGGGAAAGAGACCCAGTACTTC
CASSDSGKETQYF
>many|TRBD1|TRBV30|TRBJ2-1
TGTGCCTGGAGTGTCCGGACAGGGGGCTACAATGAGCAGTTCTTC
CAWSVRTGGYNEQFF
>many|TRBD1|TRBV30|TRBJ2-7
TGTGCCTGGAGTCAAAGGGGGCACTCCTACGAGCAGTACTTC
CAWSQRGHSYEQYF
>.|.|TRBV7-2|TRBJ2-7
TGTGCCAGCAGCTTAGGAGCGGCCACCTACGAGCAGTACTTC
CASSLGAATYEQYF
>.|.|TRBV7-9|TRBJ1-1
TGTGCCAGCAGCCCCTATTTTAGCGGGTTCAACACTGAAGCTTTCTTT
CASSPYFSGFNTEAFF
>.|TRBD1|TRBV6-5|TRBJ2-7
TGTGCCAGCAGTAGGGACAGAGATGGGGACTACGAGCAGTACTTC
CASSRDRDGDYEQYF
>few|TRBD1|TRBV28|TRBJ1-4
TGTGCCAGCAGTTCTCGACAGGGGGCTAAACTGTTTTTT
CASSSRQGAKLFF